This T cell receptor beta chain was recovered during a study of CD8 T cells in Susac syndrome (dated by TCRdb to between 2018 and 2020). For the wider study: Whether CD8+ T cell activation and differentiation in Susac syndrome was antigen driven was tested using repertoire sequencing. The study compared CD8+ T cell repertoire clonality among 11 to 12 healthy donors, roughly 14 Susac syndrome patients and roughly 15 multiple sclerosis patients. Broad study findings and their caveats: The study acknowledged that relatively few individuals were included in the TCR sequencing and HLA analysis.

Peripheral blood CD8+ and CD4+ T cells from healthy donors, Susac syndrome patients and multiple sclerosis patients were profiled by high-throughput TCR beta sequencing. Healthy donors were age- and sex-matched controls. CD8+ TEMRA cells were enriched by FACS, while bulk CD8+ and CD4+ T cells were purified by magnetic negative isolation. Blood was collected in EDTA tubes and processed within 24 hours, with PBMCs isolated through density gradient centrifugation. PBMCs destined for TCR sequencing were cryopreserved in liquid nitrogen and later thawed in a 37 °C water bath. Purity of sorted or isolated CD4+, CD8+ and CD8+ TEMRA cells was at least 90%. RNA was extracted using the RNeasy kit, and about 0.45 to 1 ug of the RNA was reverse transcribed with random hexamers. TCR beta CDR3 regions were amplified with the immunoSEQ multiplex PCR assay covering 54 Vbeta and 13 Jbeta segments. PCR amplification bias was corrected using a synthetic template baseline for primer optimization and computational correction. The paper's data handling went like this. Reads were assigned to V, D and J genes according to IMGT and analyzed in immunoSEQ Analyzer, with only productive sequences retained. To calculate clonality, Shannon entropy was normalized by log2 of the number of productive unique sequences and then subtracted from one. For each patient and control, public and private clones were evaluated among the 100 most prevalent clones. Clones were defined as Susac-specific when absent from the healthy and MS cohorts, from some 1,100 published viral clones and from other ImmuneACCESS disease sequences. Clones were called with MiXCR by TCRdb after fastp trimmed the public reads at Q25, and only in-frame beta chains were retained. Identical CDR3 proteins give one entry, which carries the most common genes and DNA. TCRdb's processing, not the authors' own work, is the source of the V and J calls. This sample comprises some 150,000 distinct CDR3 sequences, 94% of them detected only once. Over 0.25% of the sample belongs to the ten largest clones.

As concerns this clonotype: There is no known antigen for this receptor. The input lacks base qualities; no much larger clone sits a single base away.

The TCR was taken from a human donor in good health. Sequencing input: CD8+ T cells from PBMCs.

The CDR3 is CASSQGSVPNNEQFF. In nucleotides, the sequence is TGTGCCAGCAGCCAAGGGTCGGTACCAAACAATGAGCAGTTCTTC. The chain links TRBV3-1 with TRBJ2-1, with an unclear D gene assignment. Deletion took 1 base off V and 5 bases off J, with a span of 12 bases between the germline ends. From cysteine to phenylalanine, the CDR3 is 15 amino acids long. This entry keeps only the CDR3 DNA: 45 bases, framed from base 1. From the germline V gene (reference sequence), CDR1 is LGHDT and CDR2 is YNNKEL.